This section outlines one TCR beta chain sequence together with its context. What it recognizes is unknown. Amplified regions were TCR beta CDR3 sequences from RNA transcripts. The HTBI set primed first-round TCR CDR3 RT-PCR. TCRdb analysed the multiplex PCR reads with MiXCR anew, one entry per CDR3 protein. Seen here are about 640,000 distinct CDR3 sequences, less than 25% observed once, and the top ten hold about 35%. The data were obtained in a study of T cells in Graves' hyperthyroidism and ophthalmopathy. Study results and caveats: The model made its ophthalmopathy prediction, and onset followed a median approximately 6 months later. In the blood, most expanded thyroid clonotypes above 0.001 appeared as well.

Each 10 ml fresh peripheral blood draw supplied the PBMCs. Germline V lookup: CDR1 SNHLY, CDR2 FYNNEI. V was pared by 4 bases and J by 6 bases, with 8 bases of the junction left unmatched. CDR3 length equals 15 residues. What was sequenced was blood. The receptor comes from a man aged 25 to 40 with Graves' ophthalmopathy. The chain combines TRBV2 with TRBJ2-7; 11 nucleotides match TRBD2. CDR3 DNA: TGTGCCAGCAGTGGAAGTCTAGCGGGAGGAACCGAGCAGTACTTC. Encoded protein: CASSGSLAGGTEQYF.